The text below deals with one T cell receptor beta chain. The target antigen is unknown. This entry comes from a study of early T cells in non-severe SARS-CoV-2 infection. Study information: Alpha and beta chains were unpaired, from unsorted whole-blood bulk RNA. Overall study results and limits: A preference for anti-spike CD8 responses marked VDJdb matching, which missed private and CD4 specificities.

V shed 6 bases and J 3 bases; nucleotides not matched to a gene: 13. The CDR3 is 17 amino acids. Germline lookup yields CDR1 SGHRS and CDR2 YFSETQ. cDNA molecules, individually, were tagged with unique molecular identifiers. TCRdb reprocessed the 5' RACE reads via MiXCR and lists one record per CDR3 protein. The sample carries about 71,000 distinct CDR3 sequences, 14% recorded once. The chain employs TRBV5-1 and TRBJ2-1; 9 positions match TRBD2. Sequenced here: whole blood, sampled at baseline. This receptor was obtained from an adult who was a healthcare worker with PCR-confirmed SARS-CoV-2 infection or an uninfected control (not recorded which). The chain's CDR3 is CASTFAGVAGVYNEQFF. CDR3 DNA sequence: TGCGCCAGCACCTTTGCGGGTGTAGCGGGAGTCTACAATGAGCAGTTCTTC.